Below are 11 T cell receptor beta chains sequenced from a single sample in a study of shared clonotypes between healthy human individuals. Here immunoSEQ multiplex PCR was the method, and the copy in TCRdb shows in-frame clones only, minus some. The profile shows hundreds of thousands of clones, almost 95% of them singletons. As defined, naive CD8 cells were CD45RO-negative and positively selected for CCR7, with terminally differentiated effector memory CD45RA+ cells excluded. Sequencing used naive CD8+ T cells sorted from blood. These receptors all come from a man aged 30-40 years in good health.

This chain links TRBV7-2 with TRBJ2-1; TRBD1 aligns across 7 bases. Germline V gene sequence: CDR1 SGHTA, CDR2 FQGNSA. The CDR3 is 14 amino acids. J gave up 4 bases and V 7 bases, and 7 bases lay outside the gene matches. In DNA form, the CDR3 reads TGTGCCAGCACCAAGTGGGGACAGTACAATGAGCAGTTCTTC. Its protein is CASTKWGQYNEQFF.

This clone appeared a single time. V is TRBV9 and J is TRBJ2-7; 7 nucleotides align to TRBD1. CDR1 is SGDLS, CDR2 YYNGEE, per germline. Trimming removed 3 bases from V and 2 bases from J; junction bases left unmatched: 5. The CDR3 contains 14 residues. Here the CDR3 DNA reads TGTGCCAGCAGCGCGGGACAGACACCCTACGAGCAGTACTTC. Protein: CASSAGQTPYEQYF.

V is TRBV28 and J is TRBJ2-7, with D perhaps TRBD1 or TRBD2 (5 bases each). The germline CDR1 and CDR2 sequences are MDHEN and SYDVKM. The CDR3 consists of 15 residues. Between the trimmed V and J ends, which lost 7 bases and 4 bases, there was a span of 20 bases. The CDR3 DNA reads as TGTGCCAGCACCCTTCCCGGGGCCGGGGATTACGAGCAGTACTTC. Its translation is CASTLPGAGDYEQYF.

The rearrangement links TRBV18 to TRBJ2-1; 10 nucleotides line up with TRBD2. CDR1 and CDR2 from the germline V gene are KGHSH and LQKENI. This CDR3 has 16 amino acids. The V and J ends lost 2 bases and 6 bases, in that order; junction bases with no gene match: 7. CDR3 nucleotides: TGTGCCAGCTCACCATTTGGGACTAGCGACTCCAATGAGCAGTTCTTC. This translates into CASSPFGTSDSNEQFF.

This rearrangement joins TRBV10-2 to TRBJ2-7; D perhaps matches TRBD2 (6 bases). The CDR3 spans 12 residues. V lost 8 bases, J lost 2 bases, and 10 bases lay in between. CDR1 WSHSY and CDR2 SAAADI come from the germline V gene. The CDR3 loop reads CASGAGPYEQYF. The CDR3 DNA follows: TGCGCCAGCGGGGCGGGGCCCTACGAGCAGTACTTC.

This rearrangement joins TRBV7-2 to TRBJ2-7; no reliable D call. This CDR3 is built from 14 residues. From germline, CDR1 is SGHTA and CDR2 FQGNSA. Trimming pared 5 bases from V and 5 bases from J, leaving 16 bases between. This CDR3 is CASSPVGPVHEQYF. In DNA, the CDR3 is TGTGCCAGCAGCCCCGTCGGGCCGGTCCACGAGCAGTACTTC.

The rearrangement uses TRBV5-1 and TRBJ2-7; maybe TRBD1 (6 bases). Germline V gives CDR1 SGHRS, CDR2 YFSETQ. CDR3 length: 19 residues. The V and J ends lost 6 bases and 1 base respectively, with 29 bases between them. Here the CDR3 reads CASTLSKQIRTEGSYEQYF. The DNA for the CDR3 is TGCGCCAGCACCCTCTCCAAGCAAATCCGGACAGAAGGATCCTACGAGCAGTACTTC.

With regard to this clone: The junction does not match germline at one end; this may be a read error. This rearrangement joins TRBV6-6 to TRBJ1-1; no clear D gene. Germline values: CDR1 MNHNY, CDR2 SVGAGI (reference sequence). The CDR3 is 16 amino acids. The DNA of the CDR3 is TGTGCCAGCAGTTACTCGGAACCGGGAATCTGGGCGGTAGAAGGTTTT. Encoded protein: CASSYSEPGIWAVEGF.

This clone was observed once. The CDR3 bases are TGTGCCAGTAGTATAAGGGGGAAGGGACAGCCCCAGCATTTT. The encoded protein is CASSIRGKGQPQHF. The J gene is TRBJ1-5, the V gene TRBV19; the D gene is possibly TRBD1 (6 bases). Trimming stripped 2 bases from V and 7 bases from J, with 12 bases between. Germline CDR1 LNHDA, CDR2 SQIVND (reference sequence). The CDR3 runs 14 residues.

This clone has only a few counts. The chain has TRBV27 and TRBJ1-5; 10 bases are shared with TRBD1. V trimming: 6 bases; J trimming: 4 bases; junction bases outside the gene matches: 3. The germline gives CDR1 MNHEY, CDR2 SMNVEV (reference sequence). CDR3 size: 14 residues. For the CDR3, the DNA is TGTGCCAGCAGCTGGACAGGGGGGAATCAGCCCCAGCATTTT. It encodes CASSWTGGNQPQHF.

The genes are TRBV27 and TRBJ2-1; perhaps TRBD2 as D (5 bases). CDR1 and CDR2 (germline): MNHEY, SMNVEV (reference sequence). The CDR3 extends over 15 amino acids. The germline V and J ends were trimmed by 6 bases and 0 bases, with 12 bases remaining between them. The CDR3 DNA is TGTGCCAGCAGGATATCTGACTACTCCTACAATGAGCAGTTCTTC. This translates into CASRISDYSYNEQFF.